This T cell receptor beta chain is drawn from a study of blood T cell repertoires in COVID-19. Study-wide context: The origin of the acute and convalescent COVID-19 samples was the United States, Italy and Spain.

Original methodology: Amplifying reference gene primers gave estimates of nucleated cell counts. The assay was immunoSEQ multiplex PCR, and TCRdb's table has in-frame clones only and misses some. D and trimming were read from the DNA, whereas the V and J calls and clone size are those reported in that table. The sample has about 100,000 clones; approximately 84% are singletons. CDR3 length: 14 amino acids. CDR1 MNHEY and CDR2 SVGAGI come from the germline V gene. The junction had 11 bases not matched to a gene; V was cut back by 8 bases and J by 5 bases. The chain joins TRBV6-5 to TRBJ1-1; 7 positions agree with TRBD1. Sequenced material: peripheral blood. The TCR originated in an older woman with acute or convalescent COVID-19. DNA of the CDR3: TGTGCCAGCGGTCCCACAGGGGTAGGGACTGAAGCTTTCTTT. It is translated as CASGPTGVGTEAFF.